These 26 T cell receptor beta chains came from one sample sequenced in a study of glioma-infiltrating T cells. Amplification of TCR alpha and beta CDR3 regions from RNA used iRepertoire nested multiplex PCR. MiXCR, applied by TCRdb to the multiplex PCR reads, yields one record per CDR3 protein. This table has about 180,000 distinct CDR3 sequences, roughly 45% appearing once. Sequenced input: glioma tissue, nonneoplastic brain tissue, or PBMCs (not recorded which). The receptors were sampled from a human donor with low-grade glioma or glioblastoma, undergoing nonglioma brain surgery, or in good health (not recorded which).

In DNA, the CDR3 is TGTGCCAGCAGCTCCCCAACTAGCGGGAGGGCCAACGAGCAGTACTTC. It is translated as CASSSPTSGRANEQYF. The chain carries TRBV7-9 and TRBJ2-7; 13 bases align to TRBD2. Germline V gives CDR1 SEHNR, CDR2 FQNEAQ (reference sequence). The CDR3 has 16 residues. The ends lost 4 bases at V and 5 bases at J; junction bases unmatched: 8.

With respect to this clonotype: A much larger clone differs by one base, so this may be a read error. This chain uses TRBV28 with TRBJ2-5; 8 bases agree with TRBD1. The CDR3 totals 15 residues. Germline CDR1 MDHEN, CDR2 SYDVKM. Germline trimming cut 5 bases from V and 10 bases from J; bases unmatched to any gene: 15. The chain's CDR3 is CASSGQQGGKKNQYF. Written as DNA, the CDR3 is TGTGCCAGCAGTGGACAACAGGGGGGCAAGAAGAACCAGTACTTC.

Concerning this clonotype itself: Possible read error: a much larger clone is one base away. The genes are TRBV3-1 and TRBJ1-3, with D possibly matching TRBD1 (5 bases). The length of the CDR3 is 14 residues. Germline values: CDR1 LGHDT, CDR2 YNNKEL (reference sequence). V was trimmed by 8 bases and J by 4 bases, leaving 15 bases between them. The CDR3 bases are TGTGCCAGCGGCTCCGACAGCGTGGGAAACACCATATATTTT. Its protein is CASGSDSVGNTIYF.

This clonotype was recorded at least ten times. This CDR3 is CASSEDGRVGDTQYF. Written as DNA, the CDR3 is TGTGCCAGCAGTGAGGACGGGCGGGTAGGAGATACGCAGTATTTT. The rearrangement joins TRBV6-1 to TRBJ2-3; possible D gene TRBD2, 5 bases. Germline V gene data show CDR1 as MNHNS and CDR2 as SASEGT. The CDR3 is 15 residues long. Trimming shortened V by 3 bases and J by 5 bases, and 15 bases separated the two germline ends.

Note on this clonotype: A read error may explain this, as a much larger clone is one base away. This chain connects TRBV2 to TRBJ1-4; no firm D call. Germline V gene sequence: CDR1 SNHLY, CDR2 FYNNEI. This CDR3 region has 15 residues. Here the CDR3 reads CASSKAYGFNEKLFF. For the CDR3, the DNA is TGTGCCAGCAGTAAAGCGTACGGGTTTAATGAAAAACTGTTTTTT.

To note about this clonotype: Given a much more abundant clone one base away, this may be a read error. V usage is TRBV7-2 and J usage is TRBJ2-7, with 11 bases lining up with TRBD2. V shed 6 bases and J 3 bases; nucleotides not matched to a gene: 7. The germline CDR1 and CDR2 sequences are SGHTA and FQGNSA. CDR3 length: 15 residues. The DNA for the CDR3 is TGTGCCAGCAGTCCGGGACTAGCGGTGTTCTACGAGCAGTACTTC. Its protein product is CASSPGLAVFYEQYF. Combining the CDR3 with reference TRBV7-2 and TRBJ2-7 gives the whole variable domain GAGVSQSPSNKVTEKGKDVELRCDPISGHTALYWYRQSLGQGLEFLIYFQGNSAPDKSGLPSDRFSAERTGGSVSTLTIQRTQQEDSAVYLCASSPGLAVFYEQYFGPGTRLTVT.

Turning to this clonotype: This sequence may be a read error, since a much larger clone differs from it by one base. The chain recombines TRBV6-1 with TRBJ1-5, with a weak D call TRBD1 (5 bases). CDR1 is MNHNS and CDR2 is SASEGT in the germline V gene. Trimming removed 7 bases at V and 3 bases at J, with 13 bases between. CDR3 length: 14 residues. CDR3 sequence (DNA): TGTGCCAGCACCGCGACAGCAAACAATCAGCCCCAGCATTTT. Amino acids: CASTATANNQPQHF.

This clonotype was recorded many times. The chain carries TRBV6-1 and TRBJ2-2; 9 bases match TRBD1. V lost 11 bases and J lost 6; bases outside the gene matches: 13. The CDR3 totals 15 residues. The V gene's germline CDR1 is MNHNS and CDR2 SASEGT. CDR3 sequence reads: CAVSIGTGQSGELFF. The CDR3 DNA follows: TGTGCCGTCAGCATAGGGACAGGGCAGTCCGGGGAGCTGTTTTTT.

This clonotype occurred many times. This chain joins TRBV20-1 and TRBJ2-2; D possibly corresponds to TRBD2 (5 bases). The V end lost 3 bases, the J end lost 5 bases, and 22 bases lay between the germline ends. This CDR3 has 17 residues. Germline values: CDR1 DFQATT, CDR2 SNEGSKA (reference sequence). Here the CDR3 DNA reads TGCAGTGCTAGCCCCAATGCGGTTGGAGGAAGTACCGGGGAGCTGTTTTTT. Translation gives CSASPNAVGGSTGELFF.

This rearrangement joins TRBV29-1 to TRBJ2-1; possible D gene TRBD2, 6 bases. V was cut by 4 bases and J by 6 bases, with 13 bases left in between. This CDR3 comprises 13 residues. CDR1 and CDR2 (germline): SQVTM, ANQGSEA. CDR3 bases: TGCAGCGTTGGACCTAGCGTAATCAATGAGCAGTTCTTC. Amino acids: CSVGPSVINEQFF.

This clonotype showed up many times. The V call is TRBV28, the J call TRBJ1-6, with TRBD1 as a possible D gene (5 bases). Trimming left V 1 base short and J 7 bases short, with 17 bases between. The CDR3 is 17 amino acids. Germline loops: CDR1 MDHEN, CDR2 SYDVKM. The CDR3 is CASSLLVVGTENSPLHF. The DNA of the CDR3 is TGTGCCAGCAGTTTATTAGTGGTTGGGACTGAGAATTCACCCCTCCACTTT.

The CDR3 here is CASSQGPGKGNTIYF. The DNA of the CDR3 is TGCGCCAGCAGCCAAGGTCCAGGGAAAGGAAACACCATATATTTT. The chain couples TRBV4-1 to TRBJ1-3, with D perhaps TRBD1 (5 bases). V was cut by 1 base and J by 4 bases, with 11 bases left in between. The CDR3 contains 15 residues. Germline V CDR1 and CDR2: MGHRA, YSYEKL.

Points on this clonotype: A read error may be the cause here, since a much bigger clone is one base away. This chain connects TRBV28 to TRBJ1-1; maybe TRBD1 (6 bases). Between the trimmed V and J ends, which lost 5 bases and 11 bases, there was a span of 15 bases. The germline CDR1 and CDR2 sequences are MDHEN and SYDVKM. This CDR3 has 12 amino acids. CDR3 nucleotides: TGTGCCAGCAGTCGCACCGGGACACCCGCTTTCTTT. Translating gives CASSRTGTPAFF. The variable domain in full, completed from reference TRBV28 and TRBJ1-1, reads DVKVTQSSRYLVKRTGEKVFLECVQDMDHENMFWYRQDPGLGLRLIYFSYDVKMKEKGDIPEGYSVSREKKERFSLILESASTNQTSMYLCASSRTGTPAFFGQGTRLTVV.

For this clonotype: A read error may be the cause here, since a much bigger clone is one base away. This rearrangement joins TRBV2 to TRBJ1-5; 7 positions match TRBD1. The J call may not be correct, given that the DNA end is closer to TRBJ2-3. CDR3 length: 14 residues. Germline-derived CDR1 and CDR2 are SNHLY and FYNNEI. The CDR3 sequence: CASSSQGSNQPQYF. The CDR3 DNA sequence: TGTGCCAGCAGTTCACAGGGGAGCAATCAGCCCCAGTATTTT.

Comments on this clonotype: The DNA is left out, because the CDR3 cannot be placed on it with certainty; the CDR3 is given as TCRdb lists it. The chain combines TRBV2 with TRBJ1-3; TRBD1, the D gene given by the table, was not confirmed from the DNA. Counting both end residues, the CDR3 totals 18 amino acids. Germline V gives CDR1 SNHLY, CDR2 FYNNEI. CDR3 loop: CASSEASGQDLSGNTIYF.

This clonotype was seen a handful of times. One end of the junction does not line up with germline, which may come from a read error. This chain joins TRBV15 and TRBJ2-1; the match to TRBD1 covers 7 bases. The CDR3 runs to 13 residues. CDR1 and CDR2 (germline): LNHNV, YYDKDF (reference sequence). The CDR3 sequence is CATGRGQSREQFF. As DNA, the CDR3 is TGTGCCACCGGCAGGGGACAGAGTAGAGAGCAGTTCTTC.

For this clonotype: Possible read error: a much larger clone is one base away. J is TRBJ2-3 and V is TRBV20-1, with 12 bases fitting TRBD2. V shed 6 bases, J shed 10 bases, and the junction held 2 bases outside the gene matches. Germline V gene sequence: CDR1 DFQATT, CDR2 SNEGSKA (reference sequence). This CDR3 spans 11 amino acids. The CDR3 sequence: CSARTSGAQYF. As DNA, the CDR3 is TGCAGTGCGCGGACTAGCGGGGCGCAGTATTTT.

The rearrangement links TRBV5-1 to TRBJ2-5; 7 positions match TRBD2. Looked up from germline, CDR1 is SGHRS and CDR2 is YFSETQ. The CDR3 runs 15 residues. The V and J ends lost 3 bases and 2 bases, in that order; junction bases with no gene match: 7. The DNA for the CDR3 is TGCGCCAGCAGCTCCCAAACTAGCGTACAAGAGACCCAGTACTTC. Its translation: CASSSQTSVQETQYF.

This chain uses TRBV29-1 with TRBJ1-2; 7 positions agree with TRBD1. The CDR3 covers 12 residues. The junction had 8 bases not matched to a gene; V was cut back by 7 bases and J by 6 bases. Looked up from germline, CDR1 is SQVTM and CDR2 is ANQGSEA. In DNA form, the CDR3 reads TGCAGCGCAGTAACAGGGGCCCATGGCTACACCTTC. It is translated as CSAVTGAHGYTF.

To note about this clonotype: At one end the junction does not follow the germline gene, possibly because of a read error. DNA of the CDR3: TGTGGCAGCAGGGAGTCTCGGGGGCAGGGGGCGGGAGGCTACACCTTC. It specifies CGSRESRGQGAGGYTF. This chain joins TRBV2 and TRBJ1-2, with 8 bases lining up with TRBD1. The length of the CDR3 is 16 residues. Germline CDR1 is SNHLY and CDR2 is FYNNEI.

The genes are TRBV29-1 and TRBJ2-1; the match to TRBD2 covers 10 bases. Germline V gene lookup returns CDR1 SQVTM and CDR2 ANQGSEA. The CDR3 totals 14 residues. With 7 bases clipped from V and 4 bases from J, the junction kept 7 bases outside the gene matches. CDR3 DNA sequence: TGCAGCGCCCACTCTAGCGGGAGTTACAATGAGCAGTTCTTC. Translated, it gives CSAHSSGSYNEQFF.

In this sample, this clonotype turned up a few times. The chain is built from TRBV12-3 or TRBV12-4 and TRBJ2-5, with D possibly matching TRBD1 (6 bases). This CDR3 is built from 15 residues. Trimming took off 5 bases at V and 5 bases at J, with 18 bases between the two ends. The CDR3 DNA follows: TGTGCCAGCAGTGACCCGGGCAGGGGAATGGAGACCCAGTACTTC. Translated, it gives CASSDPGRGMETQYF.

On this clonotype itself: This may arise from a read error, as a much more abundant clone is one base away. The V and J genes are TRBV2 and TRBJ2-1; D is ambiguous. The CDR3 consists of 11 residues. The germline V gene has CDR1 SNHLY and CDR2 FYNNEI. The CDR3 spells CASSLGYEKFF. CDR3 DNA sequence: TGTGCCAGCAGTTTGGGCTATGAGAAGTTCTTC. The entire variable domain, with the rest obtained from reference TRBV2 and TRBJ2-1, is as follows: EPEVTQTPSHQVTQMGQEVILRCVPISNHLYFYWYRQILGQKVEFLVSFYNNEISEKSEIFDDQFSVERPDGSNFTLKIRSTKLEDSAMYFCASSLGYEKFFGPGTRLTVL.

Details on this clonotype: Given a much more abundant clone one base away, this may be a read error. The chain has TRBV20-1 and TRBJ2-7, with TRBD2 matching over 11 bases. The J segment lost 3 bases and the V segment lost 5 bases, leaving 3 bases of the junction unmatched. Germline-derived CDR1 and CDR2 are DFQATT and SNEGSKA (reference sequence). The CDR3 runs to 13 residues. The DNA of the CDR3 is TGCAGTGCTGGACTAGCGGGCAGCTACGAGCAGTACTTC. This sequence encodes CSAGLAGSYEQYF.

This clonotype is a singleton in its sample. V usage is TRBV2 and J usage is TRBJ2-7; 9 bases fit TRBD2. This CDR3 is built from 17 residues. V dropped 5 bases and J dropped 5; count of bases not matched to a gene: 16. CDR1 is SNHLY and CDR2 is FYNNEI in the germline V gene. The CDR3, as DNA: TGTGCCAGCAGTAAGATAGCGGGAGAGTTCATAGGCCACGAGCAGTACTTC. It yields the protein CASSKIAGEFIGHEQYF.

Comment on this clonotype: This may be a read error: a much more frequent sequence differs by one nucleotide. The chain carries TRBV5-4 and TRBJ2-3; a possible D gene is TRBD2 (5 bases). The length of the CDR3 is 15 residues. The germline CDR1 and CDR2 sequences are SGHNT and YYREEE (reference sequence). The V end was cut by 5 bases, the J end by 6 bases, with 19 bases between. The CDR3 DNA follows: TGTGCCAGCAGACATCAAAGAGGGCCGGGGGATACGCAGTATTTT. It codes for CASRHQRGPGDTQYF.